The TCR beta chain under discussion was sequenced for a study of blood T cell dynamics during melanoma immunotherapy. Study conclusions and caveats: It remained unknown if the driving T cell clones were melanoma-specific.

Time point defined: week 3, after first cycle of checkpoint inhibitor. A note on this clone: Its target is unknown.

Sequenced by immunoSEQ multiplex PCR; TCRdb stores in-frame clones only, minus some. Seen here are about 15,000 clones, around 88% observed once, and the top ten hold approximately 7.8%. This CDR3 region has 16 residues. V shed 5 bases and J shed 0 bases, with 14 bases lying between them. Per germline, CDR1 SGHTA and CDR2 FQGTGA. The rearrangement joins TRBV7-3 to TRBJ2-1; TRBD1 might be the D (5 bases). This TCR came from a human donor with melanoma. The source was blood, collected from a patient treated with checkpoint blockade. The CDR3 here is CASSEQVLSSYNEQFF. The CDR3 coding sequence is TGTGCCAGCAGCGAACAGGTTTTGAGCTCCTACAATGAGCAGTTCTTC.